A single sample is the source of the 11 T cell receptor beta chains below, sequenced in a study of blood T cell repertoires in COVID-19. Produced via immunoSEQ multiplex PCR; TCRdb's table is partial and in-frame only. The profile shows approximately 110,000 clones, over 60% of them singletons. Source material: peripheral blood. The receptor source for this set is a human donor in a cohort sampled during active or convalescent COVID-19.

CDR3 loop: CATSDGASLTEAFF. The DNA of the CDR3 is TGTGCCACCAGTGACGGAGCCTCCCTCACTGAAGCTTTCTTT. This chain uses TRBV24-1 with TRBJ1-1, with D uncertain. The ends were cut back, 4 bases at V and 4 bases at J, with 12 bases in the middle. Per germline, CDR1 KGHDR and CDR2 SFDVKD. The CDR3 contains 14 residues.

The CDR3 nucleotides read TGTGCCAGCAGTGCAACCAGGGTGTCGAACACTGAAGCTTTCTTT. This translates into CASSATRVSNTEAFF. This chain links TRBV25-1 with TRBJ1-1, with D possibly being TRBD1 (5 bases). The CDR3 length is 15 residues. Looked up from germline, CDR1 is MGHDK and CDR2 is SYGVNS. Trimming stripped 4 bases from V and 1 base from J, with 13 bases between.

CDR3 sequence: CASSSSGTGYTF. The CDR3 nucleotides are TGTGCCAGCAGTTCATCGGGAACAGGCTACACCTTC. This rearrangement joins TRBV12-3 or TRBV12-4 to TRBJ1-2, with D unclear. The V end lost 4 bases, the J end lost 8 bases, and 11 bases lay between the germline ends. The CDR3 runs to 12 residues.

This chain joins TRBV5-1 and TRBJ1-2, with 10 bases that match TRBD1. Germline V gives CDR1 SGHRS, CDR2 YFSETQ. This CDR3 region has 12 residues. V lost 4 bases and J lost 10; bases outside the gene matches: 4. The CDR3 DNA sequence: TGCGCCAGCAGCCCCGGGACAGGGGCCTACACCTTC. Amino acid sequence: CASSPGTGAYTF.

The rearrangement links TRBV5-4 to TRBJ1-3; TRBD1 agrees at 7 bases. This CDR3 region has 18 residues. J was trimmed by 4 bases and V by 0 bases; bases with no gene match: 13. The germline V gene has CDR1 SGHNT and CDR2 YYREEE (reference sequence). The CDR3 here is CASSLDGRLTGIGNTIYF. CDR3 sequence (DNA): TGTGCCAGCAGCTTGGACGGTCGGCTGACAGGGATCGGAAACACCATATATTTT.

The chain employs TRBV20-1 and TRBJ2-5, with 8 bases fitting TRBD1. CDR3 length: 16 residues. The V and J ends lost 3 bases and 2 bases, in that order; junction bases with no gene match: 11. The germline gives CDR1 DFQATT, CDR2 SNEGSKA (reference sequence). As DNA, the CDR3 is TGCAGTGCTAGTCCCCCCCAGGGGGCACGACAAGAGACCCAGTACTTC. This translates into CSASPPQGARQETQYF.

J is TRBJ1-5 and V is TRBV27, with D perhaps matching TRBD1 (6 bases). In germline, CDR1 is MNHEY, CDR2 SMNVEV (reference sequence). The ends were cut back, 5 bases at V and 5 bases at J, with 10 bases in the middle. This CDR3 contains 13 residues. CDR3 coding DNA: TGTGCCAGCAGTCCGGACAGAGATCAGCCCCAGCATTTT. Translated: CASSPDRDQPQHF.

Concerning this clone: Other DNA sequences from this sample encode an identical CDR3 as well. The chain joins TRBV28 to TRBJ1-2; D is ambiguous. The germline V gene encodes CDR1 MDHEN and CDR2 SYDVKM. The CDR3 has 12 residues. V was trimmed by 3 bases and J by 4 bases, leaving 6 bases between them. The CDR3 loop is CASSFSGYGYTF. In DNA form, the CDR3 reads TGTGCCAGCAGTTTTTCGGGCTATGGCTACACCTTC.

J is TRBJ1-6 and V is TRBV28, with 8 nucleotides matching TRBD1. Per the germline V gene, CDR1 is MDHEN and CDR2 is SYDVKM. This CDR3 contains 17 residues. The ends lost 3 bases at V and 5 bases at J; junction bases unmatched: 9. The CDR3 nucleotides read TGTGCCAGCAGTTTCCCGACAGGGGTCGGTGATAATTCACCCCTCCACTTT. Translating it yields CASSFPTGVGDNSPLHF. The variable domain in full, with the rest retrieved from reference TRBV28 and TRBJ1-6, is DVKVTQSSRYLVKRTGEKVFLECVQDMDHENMFWYRQDPGLGLRLIYFSYDVKMKEKGDIPEGYSVSREKKERFSLILESASTNQTSMYLCASSFPTGVGDNSPLHFGNGTRLTVT.

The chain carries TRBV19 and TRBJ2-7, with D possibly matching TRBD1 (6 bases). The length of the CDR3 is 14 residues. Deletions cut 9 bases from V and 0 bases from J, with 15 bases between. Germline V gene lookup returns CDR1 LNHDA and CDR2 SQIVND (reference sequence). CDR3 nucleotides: TGTGCCAGCCTGGACAGCTCACACTCCTACGAGCAGTACTTC. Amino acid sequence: CASLDSSHSYEQYF.

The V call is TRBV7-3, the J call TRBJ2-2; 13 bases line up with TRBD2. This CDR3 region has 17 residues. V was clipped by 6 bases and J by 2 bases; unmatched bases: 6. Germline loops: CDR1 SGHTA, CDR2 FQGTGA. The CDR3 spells CASRPQGLAGNTGELFF. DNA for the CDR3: TGTGCCAGCAGACCCCAGGGACTAGCGGGAAACACCGGGGAGCTGTTTTTT.